The 9 T cell receptor beta chains in this list originate from one sample, sequenced in a study of patients and donors after allogeneic stem cell transplantation. Each CDR3 protein is one row after TCRdb ran MiXCR on the RT-PCR reads. The sample includes about 960,000 distinct CDR3 sequences, 18% seen only once; the top ten take around 5.5%. Sequencing was performed on blood, either unsorted or a sorted T cell fraction (not recorded which). Receptors were obtained from a human donor who was either an allogeneic HSCT recipient or a stem cell or donor lymphocyte infusion donor (not recorded which). It is not recorded whose cells these are; they may come from a transplant donor.

This clonotype was observed a few times. This CDR3 reads CASAGKGPRAKNIQYF. Written as DNA, the CDR3 is TGTGCCAGCGCCGGGAAGGGACCAAGAGCCAAAAACATTCAGTACTTC. V usage is TRBV9 and J usage is TRBJ2-4; D could derive from TRBD1 or TRBD2 (5 bases each). The CDR3 is made up of 16 amino acids. CDR1 is SGDLS and CDR2 is YYNGEE in the germline V gene. Deletions cut 7 bases from V and 0 bases from J, with 17 bases between.

This clonotype was recorded at least ten times. The chain carries TRBV5-1 and TRBJ2-1, with D possibly being TRBD1 (7 bases). Trimming pared 0 bases from V and 5 bases from J, leaving 12 bases between. This CDR3 spans 15 amino acids. The germline V gene encodes CDR1 SGHRS and CDR2 YFSETQ. Here the CDR3 reads CASSLGQGGNNEQFF. The CDR3 DNA reads TGCGCCAGCAGCTTGGGGCAGGGGGGAAACAATGAGCAGTTCTTC. Together with reference TRBV5-1 and TRBJ2-1, the CDR3 gives the full variable domain: KAGVTQTPRYLIKTRGQQVTLSCSPISGHRSVSWYQQTPGQGLQFLFEYFSETQRNKGNFPGRFSGRQFSNSRSEMNVSTLELGDSALYLCASSLGQGGNNEQFFGPGTRLTVL.

The DNA for the CDR3 is TGCGCCAGCAGCCCCACTCGACAGGGGGCAAACGAAAAACTGTTTTTT. It specifies CASSPTRQGANEKLFF. The chain links TRBV5-1 to TRBJ1-4; TRBD1 aligns across 10 bases. The CDR3 totals 16 residues. Germline V gives CDR1 SGHRS, CDR2 YFSETQ. The ends lost 4 bases at V and 8 bases at J; junction bases unmatched: 11.

V usage is TRBV27 and J usage is TRBJ2-5; possible D gene TRBD2, 5 bases. The CDR3 runs 12 residues. The ends were cut back, 4 bases at V and 9 bases at J, with 12 bases in the middle. CDR1 is MNHEY, CDR2 SMNVEV, per germline (reference sequence). The CDR3 here is CASSSNLGAQYF. The CDR3 DNA reads TGTGCCAGCAGTTCGAACCTCGGGGCCCAGTACTTC.

This chain links TRBV5-1 with TRBJ2-2; 8 positions agree with TRBD2. The CDR3 totals 16 residues. V shed 2 bases, J shed 0 bases, and the junction held 3 bases outside the gene matches. Germline V CDR1 and CDR2: SGHRS, YFSETQ. The CDR3 region is CASSLTLAANTGELFF. The CDR3 DNA follows: TGCGCCAGCAGCTTAACACTAGCGGCGAACACCGGGGAGCTGTTTTTT.

This clonotype has more than one count but fewer than ten. This chain joins TRBV24-1 and TRBJ1-2; D ambiguous. The CDR3 has 14 amino acids. Per the germline V gene, CDR1 is KGHDR and CDR2 is SFDVKD. V lost 5 bases to trimming and J lost 2 bases, with 11 bases between them. In DNA, the CDR3 is TGTGCCACCAGTGCGGACTTCCAAAACTATGGCTACACCTTC. The encoded protein is CATSADFQNYGYTF.

This clonotype has just a few counts. The V call is TRBV6-6, the J call TRBJ1-2; maybe TRBD1 (5 bases). The V gene lost 10 bases and the J gene lost 7 bases, with 19 bases spanning the gap. In germline, CDR1 is MNHNY, CDR2 SVGAGI (reference sequence). This CDR3 is built from 13 residues. The CDR3 nucleotides read TGTGCCACCCACGACAGTGGGACTAGTGGCTACACCTTC. It is translated as CATHDSGTSGYTF.

This sequence joins TRBV29-1 and TRBJ2-1; 9 nucleotides line up with TRBD2. This CDR3 region has 17 residues. In germline, CDR1 is SQVTM, CDR2 ANQGSEA. Germline trimming cut 4 bases from V and 6 bases from J; bases unmatched to any gene: 16. The CDR3 DNA sequence: TGCAGCGTTGGCCCCCTGCGGGGCGGGAGGGGTGGCAATGAGCAGTTCTTC. Residues: CSVGPLRGGRGGNEQFF.

This clonotype was detected only a few times. The chain links TRBV14 to TRBJ2-3; tentative D call: TRBD2 (7 bases). The germline V and J ends were trimmed by 0 bases and 1 base, with 11 bases remaining between them. The CDR3 loop spans 16 amino acids. Germline CDR1 SGHDN, CDR2 FVKESK. Here the CDR3 reads CASSQDGGLGTDTQYF. In DNA, the CDR3 is TGTGCCAGCAGCCAAGACGGGGGGCTGGGCACAGATACGCAGTATTTT. The full variable domain, rest sourced from reference TRBV14 and TRBJ2-3, is EAGVTQFPSHSVIEKGQTVTLRCDPISGHDNLYWYRRVMGKEIKFLLHFVKESKQDESGMPNNRFLAERTGGTYSTLKVQPAELEDSGVYFCASSQDGGLGTDTQYFGPGTRLTVL.